This T cell receptor beta chain was sequenced in a study of cytomegalovirus exposure and HLA in healthy donors. A multiplex PCR was run with 60 Vbeta primers and 13 Jbeta primers. The protocol was immunoSEQ multiplex PCR, while the TCRdb copy is restricted to in-frame clones and leaves out a portion. The sample contains some 160,000 clones, 60% to 85% of which appear only once. This CDR3 is built from 15 residues. The V and J ends lost 8 bases and 4 bases, in that order; junction bases with no gene match: 12. Germline V CDR1 and CDR2: MRHNA, SNTAGT. The clonotype originates from a woman in her 30s in good health and CMV-seronegative. Sample: PBMCs. V is TRBV6-4 and J is TRBJ1-1; TRBD1 aligns across 8 bases. The CDR3 DNA reads as TGTGCCAGCCGCAAGGAGGACAGGGAAGGCACTGAAGCTTTCTTT. It codes for CASRKEDREGTEAFF.